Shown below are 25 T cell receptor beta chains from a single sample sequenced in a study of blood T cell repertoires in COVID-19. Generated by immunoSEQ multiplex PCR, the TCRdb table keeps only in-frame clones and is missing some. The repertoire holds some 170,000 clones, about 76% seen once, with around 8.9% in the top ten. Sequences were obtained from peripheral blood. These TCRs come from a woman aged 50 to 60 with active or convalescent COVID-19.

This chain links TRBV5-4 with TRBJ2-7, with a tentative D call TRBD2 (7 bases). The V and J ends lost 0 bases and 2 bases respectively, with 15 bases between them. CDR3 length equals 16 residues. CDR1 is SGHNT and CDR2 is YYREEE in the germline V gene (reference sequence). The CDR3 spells CASSLAGGGGPYEQYF. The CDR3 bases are TGTGCCAGCAGCTTGGCCGGGGGCGGGGGACCCTACGAGCAGTACTTC.

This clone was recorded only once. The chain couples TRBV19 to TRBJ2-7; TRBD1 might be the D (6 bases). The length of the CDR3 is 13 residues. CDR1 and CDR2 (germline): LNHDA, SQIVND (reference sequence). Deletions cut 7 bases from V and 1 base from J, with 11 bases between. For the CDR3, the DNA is TGTGCCAGTACCAGGGGCCCTTCCTACGAGCAGTACTTC. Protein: CASTRGPSYEQYF.

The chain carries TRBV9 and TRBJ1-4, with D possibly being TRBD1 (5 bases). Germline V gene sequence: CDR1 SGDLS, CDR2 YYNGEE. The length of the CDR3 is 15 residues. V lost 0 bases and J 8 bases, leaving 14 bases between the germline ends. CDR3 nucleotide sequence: TGTGCCAGCAGCGTAGATGGGAGGGGCCAGGAAAAACTGTTTTTT. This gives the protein CASSVDGRGQEKLFF.

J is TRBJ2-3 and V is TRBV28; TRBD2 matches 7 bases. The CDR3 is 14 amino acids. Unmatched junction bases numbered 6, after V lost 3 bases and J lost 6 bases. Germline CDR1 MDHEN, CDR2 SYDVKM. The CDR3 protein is CASSFGAGVDTQYF. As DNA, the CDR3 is TGTGCCAGCAGTTTTGGGGCGGGAGTGGATACGCAGTATTTT. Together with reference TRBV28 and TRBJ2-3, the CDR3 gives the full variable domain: DVKVTQSSRYLVKRTGEKVFLECVQDMDHENMFWYRQDPGLGLRLIYFSYDVKMKEKGDIPEGYSVSREKKERFSLILESASTNQTSMYLCASSFGAGVDTQYFGPGTRLTVL.

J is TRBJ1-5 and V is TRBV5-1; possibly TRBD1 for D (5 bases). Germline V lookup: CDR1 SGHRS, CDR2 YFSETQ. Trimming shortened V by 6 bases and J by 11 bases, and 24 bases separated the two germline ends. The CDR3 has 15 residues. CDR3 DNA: TGCGCCAGCATTCCCCCGGGCCAACCATCAGGGTCCCAGCATTTT. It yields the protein CASIPPGQPSGSQHF. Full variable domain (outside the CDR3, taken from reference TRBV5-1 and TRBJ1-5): KAGVTQTPRYLIKTRGQQVTLSCSPISGHRSVSWYQQTPGQGLQFLFEYFSETQRNKGNFPGRFSGRQFSNSRSEMNVSTLELGDSALYLCASIPPGQPSGSQHFGDGTRLSIL.

CDR3 loop: CAWGGSNYGYTF. DNA of the CDR3: TGTGCCTGGGGGGGGAGTAACTATGGCTACACCTTC. The chain uses TRBV30 and TRBJ1-2; TRBD1 might be the D (5 bases). CDR1 is GTSNPN and CDR2 is SVGIG in the germline V gene (reference sequence). With 5 bases removed from V and 1 base from J, the gap between germline ends came to 8 bases. There are 12 residues in the CDR3.

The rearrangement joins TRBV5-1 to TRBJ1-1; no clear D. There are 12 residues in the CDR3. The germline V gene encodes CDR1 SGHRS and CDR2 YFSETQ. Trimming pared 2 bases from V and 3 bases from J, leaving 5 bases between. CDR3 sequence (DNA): TGCGCCAGCAGCTTCGGGGACACTGAAGCTTTCTTT. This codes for CASSFGDTEAFF. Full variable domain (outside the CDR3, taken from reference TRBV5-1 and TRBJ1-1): KAGVTQTPRYLIKTRGQQVTLSCSPISGHRSVSWYQQTPGQGLQFLFEYFSETQRNKGNFPGRFSGRQFSNSRSEMNVSTLELGDSALYLCASSFGDTEAFFGQGTRLTVV.

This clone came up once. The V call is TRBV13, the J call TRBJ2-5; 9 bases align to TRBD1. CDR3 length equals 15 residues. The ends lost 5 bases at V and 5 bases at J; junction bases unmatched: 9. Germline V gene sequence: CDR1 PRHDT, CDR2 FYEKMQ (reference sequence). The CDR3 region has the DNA TGTGCCAGCAGCCGGGCCGGACAGGGGAGGGAGACCCAGTACTTC. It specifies CASSRAGQGRETQYF.

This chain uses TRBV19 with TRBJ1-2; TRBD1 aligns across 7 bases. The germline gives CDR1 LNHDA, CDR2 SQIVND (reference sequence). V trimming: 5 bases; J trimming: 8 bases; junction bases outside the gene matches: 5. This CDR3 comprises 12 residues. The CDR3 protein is CASSLDRVGYTF. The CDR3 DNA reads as TGTGCCAGTAGTCTCGACAGGGTGGGCTACACCTTC.

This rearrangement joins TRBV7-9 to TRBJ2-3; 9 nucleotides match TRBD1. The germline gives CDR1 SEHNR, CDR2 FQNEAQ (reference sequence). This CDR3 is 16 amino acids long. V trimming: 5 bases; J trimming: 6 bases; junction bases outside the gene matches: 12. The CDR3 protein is CASSRNGQGIWDTQYF. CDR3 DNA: TGTGCCAGCAGCCGGAATGGACAGGGGATTTGGGATACGCAGTATTTT.

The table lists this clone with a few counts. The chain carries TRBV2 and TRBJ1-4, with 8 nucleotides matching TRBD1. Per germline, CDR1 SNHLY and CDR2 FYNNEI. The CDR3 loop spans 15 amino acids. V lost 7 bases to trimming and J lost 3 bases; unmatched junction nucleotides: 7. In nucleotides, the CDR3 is TGTGCCAGCACCCTACAGGGGGGAGCTAATGAAAAACTGTTTTTT. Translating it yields CASTLQGGANEKLFF.

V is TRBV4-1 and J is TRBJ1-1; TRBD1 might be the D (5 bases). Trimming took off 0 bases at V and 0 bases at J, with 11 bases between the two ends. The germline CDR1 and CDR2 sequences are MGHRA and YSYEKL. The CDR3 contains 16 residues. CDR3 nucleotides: TGCGCCAGCAGCCAAGAGGGGCAACTCATGAACACTGAAGCTTTCTTT. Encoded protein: CASSQEGQLMNTEAFF.

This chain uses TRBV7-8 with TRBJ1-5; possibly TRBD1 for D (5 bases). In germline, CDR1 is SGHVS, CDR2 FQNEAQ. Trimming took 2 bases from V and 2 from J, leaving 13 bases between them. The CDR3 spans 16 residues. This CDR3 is CASSLNRGLGNQPQHF. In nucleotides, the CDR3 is TGTGCCAGCAGCTTAAATAGGGGCTTGGGCAATCAGCCCCAGCATTTT.

CDR3 nucleotide sequence: TGTGCCAGCAGCCCGCAGGGGACGTTCTACAATGAGCAGTTCTTC. Amino acids: CASSPQGTFYNEQFF. V is TRBV2 and J is TRBJ2-1; perhaps TRBD1 as D (6 bases). Germline V gene data show CDR1 as SNHLY and CDR2 as FYNNEI. The V and J ends lost 6 bases and 3 bases respectively, with 15 bases between them. There are 15 residues in the CDR3.

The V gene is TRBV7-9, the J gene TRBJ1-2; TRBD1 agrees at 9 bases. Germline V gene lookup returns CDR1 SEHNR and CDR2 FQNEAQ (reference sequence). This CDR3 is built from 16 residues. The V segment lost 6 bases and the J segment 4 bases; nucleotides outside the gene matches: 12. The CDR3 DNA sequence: TGTGCCAGCAGTGGACTGGGACAGGGCTTTAGCTATGGCTACACCTTC. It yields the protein CASSGLGQGFSYGYTF.

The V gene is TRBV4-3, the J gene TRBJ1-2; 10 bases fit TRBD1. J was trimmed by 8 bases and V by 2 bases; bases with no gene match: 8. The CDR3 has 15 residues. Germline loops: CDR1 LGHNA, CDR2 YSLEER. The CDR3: CASSQHLTGGGGYTF. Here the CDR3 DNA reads TGCGCCAGCAGCCAACATCTGACAGGGGGCGGCGGCTACACCTTC.

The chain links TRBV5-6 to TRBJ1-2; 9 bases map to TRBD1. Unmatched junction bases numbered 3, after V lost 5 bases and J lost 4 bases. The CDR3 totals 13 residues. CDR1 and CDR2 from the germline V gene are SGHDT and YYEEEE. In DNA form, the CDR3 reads TGTGCCAGCAGTAGACAGGGGGTCTATGGCTACACCTTC. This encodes CASSRQGVYGYTF.

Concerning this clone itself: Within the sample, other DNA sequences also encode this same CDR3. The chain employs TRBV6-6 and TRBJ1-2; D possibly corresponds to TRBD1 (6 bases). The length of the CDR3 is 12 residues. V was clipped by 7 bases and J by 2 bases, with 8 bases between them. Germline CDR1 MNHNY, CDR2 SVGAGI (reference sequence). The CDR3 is CASTQGNYGYTF. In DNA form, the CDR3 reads TGTGCCAGCACCCAGGGGAACTATGGCTACACCTTC.

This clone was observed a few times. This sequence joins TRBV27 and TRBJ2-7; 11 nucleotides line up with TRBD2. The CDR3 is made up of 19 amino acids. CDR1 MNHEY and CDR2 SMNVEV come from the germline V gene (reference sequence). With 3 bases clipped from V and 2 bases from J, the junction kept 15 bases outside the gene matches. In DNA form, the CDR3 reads TGTGCCAGCAGTTTGTCATTTGGGACTAGCGGAGACCCAACCTACGAGCAGTACTTC. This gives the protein CASSLSFGTSGDPTYEQYF.

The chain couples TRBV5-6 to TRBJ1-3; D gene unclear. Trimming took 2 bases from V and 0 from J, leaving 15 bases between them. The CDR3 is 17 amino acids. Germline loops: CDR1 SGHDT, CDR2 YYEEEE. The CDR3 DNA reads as TGTGCCAGCAGCTTCTTCCGGGGTGGGAACTCTGGAAACACCATATATTTT. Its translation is CASSFFRGGNSGNTIYF.

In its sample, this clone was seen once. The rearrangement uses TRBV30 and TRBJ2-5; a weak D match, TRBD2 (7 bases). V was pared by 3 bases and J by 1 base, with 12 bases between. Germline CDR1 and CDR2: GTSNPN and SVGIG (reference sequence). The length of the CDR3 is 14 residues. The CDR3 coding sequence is TGTGCCTGGAGACCCGCGGGGGCCCAAGAGACCCAGTACTTC. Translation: CAWRPAGAQETQYF.

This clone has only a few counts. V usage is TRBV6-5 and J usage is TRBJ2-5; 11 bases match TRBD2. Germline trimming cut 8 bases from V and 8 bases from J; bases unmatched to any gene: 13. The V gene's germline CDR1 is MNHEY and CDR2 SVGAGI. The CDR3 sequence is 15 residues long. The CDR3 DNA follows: TGTGCCAGCCGTCGGTCACTAGCGGGAGCGGAAACCCAGTACTTC. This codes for CASRRSLAGAETQYF.

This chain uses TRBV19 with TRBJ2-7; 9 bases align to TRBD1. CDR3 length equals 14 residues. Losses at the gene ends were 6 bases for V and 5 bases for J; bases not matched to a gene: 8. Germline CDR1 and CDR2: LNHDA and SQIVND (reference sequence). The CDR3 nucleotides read TGTGCCAGTAGAGTCGGGACAGGGTTCCACGAGCAGTACTTC. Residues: CASRVGTGFHEQYF.

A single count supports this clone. The CDR3 DNA reads as TGCGCCAGCAGTGAATTAAAAGGACAGGGTAATTCACCCCTCCACTTT. Its protein product is CASSELKGQGNSPLHF. The chain has TRBV10-2 and TRBJ1-6, with 8 bases lining up with TRBD1. The CDR3 length is 16 residues. CDR1 and CDR2 from the germline V gene are WSHSY and SAAADI. V was clipped by 3 bases and J by 6 bases; unmatched bases: 7.

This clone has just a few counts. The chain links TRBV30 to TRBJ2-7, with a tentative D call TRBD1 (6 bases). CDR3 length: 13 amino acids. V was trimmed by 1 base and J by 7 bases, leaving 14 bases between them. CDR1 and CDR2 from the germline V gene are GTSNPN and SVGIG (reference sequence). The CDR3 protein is CAWSDQGLGEQYF. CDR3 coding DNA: TGTGCCTGGAGTGATCAGGGGCTGGGGGAGCAGTACTTC.